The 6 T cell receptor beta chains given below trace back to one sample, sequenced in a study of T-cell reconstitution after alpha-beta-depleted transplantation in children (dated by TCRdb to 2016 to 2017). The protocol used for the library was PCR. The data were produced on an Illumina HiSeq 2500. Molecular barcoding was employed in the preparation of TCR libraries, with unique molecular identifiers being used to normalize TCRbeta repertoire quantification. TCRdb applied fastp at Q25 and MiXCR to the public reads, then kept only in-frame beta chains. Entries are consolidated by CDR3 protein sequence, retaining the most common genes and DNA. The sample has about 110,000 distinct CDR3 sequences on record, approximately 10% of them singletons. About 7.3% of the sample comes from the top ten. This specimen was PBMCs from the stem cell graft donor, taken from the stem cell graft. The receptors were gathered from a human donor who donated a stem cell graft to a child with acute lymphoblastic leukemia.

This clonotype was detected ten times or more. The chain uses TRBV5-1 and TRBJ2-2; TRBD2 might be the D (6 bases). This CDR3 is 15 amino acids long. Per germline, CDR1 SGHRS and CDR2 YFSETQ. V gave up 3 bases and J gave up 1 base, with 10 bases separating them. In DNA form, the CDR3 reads TGCGCCAGCAGCTCGGGACTCTTGAACACCGGGGAGCTGTTTTTT. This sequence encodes CASSSGLLNTGELFF. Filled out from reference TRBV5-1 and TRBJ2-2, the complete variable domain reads KAGVTQTPRYLIKTRGQQVTLSCSPISGHRSVSWYQQTPGQGLQFLFEYFSETQRNKGNFPGRFSGRQFSNSRSEMNVSTLELGDSALYLCASSSGLLNTGELFFGEGSRLTVL.

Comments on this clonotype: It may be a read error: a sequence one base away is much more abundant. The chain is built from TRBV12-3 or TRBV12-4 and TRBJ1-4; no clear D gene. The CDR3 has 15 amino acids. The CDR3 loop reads CASRQTGRTHEKLFF. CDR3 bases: TGTGCCAGCAGACAGACCGGGAGAACTCATGAAAAACTGTTTTTT.

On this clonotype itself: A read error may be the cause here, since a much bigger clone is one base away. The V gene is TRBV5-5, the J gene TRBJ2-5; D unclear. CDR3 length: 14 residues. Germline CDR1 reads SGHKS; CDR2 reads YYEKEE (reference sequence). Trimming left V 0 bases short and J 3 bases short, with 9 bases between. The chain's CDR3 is CASSLGQYKETQYF. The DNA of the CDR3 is TGTGCCAGCAGCTTGGGGCAGTATAAAGAGACCCAGTACTTC.

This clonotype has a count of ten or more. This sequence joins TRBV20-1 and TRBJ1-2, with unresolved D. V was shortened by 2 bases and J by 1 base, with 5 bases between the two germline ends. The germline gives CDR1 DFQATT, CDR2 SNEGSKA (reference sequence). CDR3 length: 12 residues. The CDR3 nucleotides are TGCAGTGCTAGAAACAGTAACTATGGCTACACCTTC. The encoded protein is CSARNSNYGYTF.

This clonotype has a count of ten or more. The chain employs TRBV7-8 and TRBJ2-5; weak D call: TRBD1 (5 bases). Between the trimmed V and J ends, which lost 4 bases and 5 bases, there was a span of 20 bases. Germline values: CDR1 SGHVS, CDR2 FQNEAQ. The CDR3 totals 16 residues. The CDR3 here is CASSSLRVTAEETQYF. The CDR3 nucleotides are TGTGCCAGCAGCTCGCTCAGGGTTACGGCGGAGGAGACCCAGTACTTC. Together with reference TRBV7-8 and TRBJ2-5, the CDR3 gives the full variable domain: GAGVSQSPRYKVAKRGQDVALRCDPISGHVSLFWYQQALGQGPEFLTYFQNEAQLDKSGLPSDRFFAERPEGSVSTLKIQRTQQEDSAVYLCASSSLRVTAEETQYFGPGTRLLVL.

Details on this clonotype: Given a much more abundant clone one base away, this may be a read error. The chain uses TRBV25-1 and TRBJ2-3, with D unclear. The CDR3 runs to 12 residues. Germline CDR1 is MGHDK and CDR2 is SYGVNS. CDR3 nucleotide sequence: TGTTCCAGCAGTGAAGAGCTAGATACGCAGTATTTT. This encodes CSSSEELDTQYF.